This TCR beta chain came from a study of cytomegalovirus exposure and HLA in healthy donors. For the study at large: Out of approximately 400 genotyped donors, about 80% belonged to the Caucasian-associated ancestry cluster. General study results and limits: CMV serostatus was the only immune exposure information that was available.

PCR involved 60 Vbeta and 13 Jbeta primers. Generated by immunoSEQ multiplex PCR, the TCRdb table keeps only in-frame clones and is missing some. The sample lists roughly 120,000 clones, roughly 74% occurring once. A note on this clone: Its antigen is not identified.

Material for sequencing was PBMCs. The clonotype was recovered from a middle-aged man in good health and CMV-seronegative.

The CDR3 DNA sequence: TGTGCCAGCAGCTTGCCAGGGGCGGCCCAGTACTTC. Residues: CASSLPGAAQYF. V usage is TRBV7-2 and J usage is TRBJ2-5; D may be TRBD1 (6 bases). With 3 bases removed from V and 9 bases from J, the gap between germline ends came to 11 bases. CDR3 length: 12 residues. Germline values: CDR1 SGHTA, CDR2 FQGNSA. Full variable domain (rest looked up from reference TRBV7-2 and TRBJ2-5): GAGVSQSPSNKVTEKGKDVELRCDPISGHTALYWYRQSLGQGLEFLIYFQGNSAPDKSGLPSDRFSAERTGGSVSTLTIQRTQQEDSAVYLCASSLPGAAQYFGPGTRLLVL.